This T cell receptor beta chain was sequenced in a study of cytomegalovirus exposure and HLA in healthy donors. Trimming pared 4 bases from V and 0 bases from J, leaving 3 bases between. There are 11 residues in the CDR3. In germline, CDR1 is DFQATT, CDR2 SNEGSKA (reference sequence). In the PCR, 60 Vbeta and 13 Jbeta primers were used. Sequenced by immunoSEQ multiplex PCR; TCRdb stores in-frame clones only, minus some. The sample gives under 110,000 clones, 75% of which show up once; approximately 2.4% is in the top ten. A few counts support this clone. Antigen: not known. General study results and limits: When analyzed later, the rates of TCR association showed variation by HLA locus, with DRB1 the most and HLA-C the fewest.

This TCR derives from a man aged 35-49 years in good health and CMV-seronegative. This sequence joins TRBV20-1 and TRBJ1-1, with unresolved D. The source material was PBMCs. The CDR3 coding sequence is TGCAGTGCTATATTGAACACTGAAGCTTTCTTT. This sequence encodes CSAILNTEAFF.